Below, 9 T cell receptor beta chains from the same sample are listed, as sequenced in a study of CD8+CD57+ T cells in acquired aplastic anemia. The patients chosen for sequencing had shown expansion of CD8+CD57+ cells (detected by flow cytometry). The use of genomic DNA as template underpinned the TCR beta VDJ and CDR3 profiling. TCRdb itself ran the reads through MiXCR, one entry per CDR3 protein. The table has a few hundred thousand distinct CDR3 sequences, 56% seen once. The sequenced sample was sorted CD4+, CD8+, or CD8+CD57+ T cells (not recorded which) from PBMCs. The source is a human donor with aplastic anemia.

The CDR3 loop reads CASRELADLYNEQFF. DNA for the CDR3: TGTGCCAGCAGGGAGCTAGCGGACCTGTACAATGAGCAGTTCTTC. J is TRBJ2-1 and V is TRBV2; 7 bases map to TRBD2. Germline V gene lookup returns CDR1 SNHLY and CDR2 FYNNEI. CDR3 length: 15 residues. The junction had 9 bases not matched to a gene; V was cut back by 6 bases and J by 4 bases.

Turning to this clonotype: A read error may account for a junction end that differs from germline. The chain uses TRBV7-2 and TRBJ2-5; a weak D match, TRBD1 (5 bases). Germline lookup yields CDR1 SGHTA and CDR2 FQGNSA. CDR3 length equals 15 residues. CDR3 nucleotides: TGTGCCAGCAGCTTTACCGAATCCAGGGTCAAGACCCAGCACTTC. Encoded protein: CASSFTESRVKTQHF.

The CDR3 spells CASSFGDRNYGYTF. The CDR3 DNA reads TGTGCCAGCAGTTTCGGAGACAGGAACTATGGCTACACCTTC. The chain recombines TRBV7-2 with TRBJ1-2; D may be TRBD1 (6 bases). The germline V gene encodes CDR1 SGHTA and CDR2 FQGNSA. The CDR3 has 14 amino acids. The V end lost 6 bases, the J end lost 2 bases, and 13 bases lay between the germline ends.

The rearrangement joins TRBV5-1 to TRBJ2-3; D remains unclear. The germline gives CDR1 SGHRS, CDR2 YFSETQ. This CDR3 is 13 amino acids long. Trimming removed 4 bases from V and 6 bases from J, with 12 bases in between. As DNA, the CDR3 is TGCGCCAGCAGCCTAAGCGTAGGGGATACGCAGTATTTT. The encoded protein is CASSLSVGDTQYF. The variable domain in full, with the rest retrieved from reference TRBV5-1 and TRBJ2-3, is KAGVTQTPRYLIKTRGQQVTLSCSPISGHRSVSWYQQTPGQGLQFLFEYFSETQRNKGNFPGRFSGRQFSNSRSEMNVSTLELGDSALYLCASSLSVGDTQYFGPGTRLTVL.

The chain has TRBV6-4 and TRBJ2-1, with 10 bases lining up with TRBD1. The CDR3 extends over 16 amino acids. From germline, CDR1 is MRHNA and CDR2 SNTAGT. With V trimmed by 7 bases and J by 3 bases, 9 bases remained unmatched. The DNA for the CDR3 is TGTGCCAGCAAGGAGACCGGGACAGGGGACTACAATGAGCAGTTCTTC. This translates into CASKETGTGDYNEQFF.

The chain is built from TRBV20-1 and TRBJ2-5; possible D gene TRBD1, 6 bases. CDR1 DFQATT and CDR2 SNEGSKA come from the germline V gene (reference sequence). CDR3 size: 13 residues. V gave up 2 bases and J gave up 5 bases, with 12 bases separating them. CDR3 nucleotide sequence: TGCAGTGCTAGACAGGGGTCGATGGAGACCCAGTACTTC. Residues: CSARQGSMETQYF.

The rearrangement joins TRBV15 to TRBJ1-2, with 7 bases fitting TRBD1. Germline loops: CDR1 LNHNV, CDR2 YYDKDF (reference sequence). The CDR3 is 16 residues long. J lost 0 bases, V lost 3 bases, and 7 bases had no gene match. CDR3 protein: CATSSDRVQANYGYTF. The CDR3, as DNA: TGTGCCACCAGCAGCGACAGGGTTCAAGCTAACTATGGCTACACCTTC.

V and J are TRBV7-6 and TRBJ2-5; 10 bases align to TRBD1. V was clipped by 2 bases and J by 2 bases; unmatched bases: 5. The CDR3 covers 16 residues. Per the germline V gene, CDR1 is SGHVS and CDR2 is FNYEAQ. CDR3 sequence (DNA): TGTGCCAGCAGCTTACCTTTGGGACAGGGGCAAGAGACCCAGTACTTC. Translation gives CASSLPLGQGQETQYF.

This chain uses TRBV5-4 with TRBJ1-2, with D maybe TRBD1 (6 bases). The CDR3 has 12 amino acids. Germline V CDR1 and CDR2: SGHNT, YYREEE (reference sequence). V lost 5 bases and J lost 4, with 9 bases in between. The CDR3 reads CASRKDSYGYTF. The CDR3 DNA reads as TGTGCCAGCAGGAAGGACAGCTATGGCTACACCTTC.